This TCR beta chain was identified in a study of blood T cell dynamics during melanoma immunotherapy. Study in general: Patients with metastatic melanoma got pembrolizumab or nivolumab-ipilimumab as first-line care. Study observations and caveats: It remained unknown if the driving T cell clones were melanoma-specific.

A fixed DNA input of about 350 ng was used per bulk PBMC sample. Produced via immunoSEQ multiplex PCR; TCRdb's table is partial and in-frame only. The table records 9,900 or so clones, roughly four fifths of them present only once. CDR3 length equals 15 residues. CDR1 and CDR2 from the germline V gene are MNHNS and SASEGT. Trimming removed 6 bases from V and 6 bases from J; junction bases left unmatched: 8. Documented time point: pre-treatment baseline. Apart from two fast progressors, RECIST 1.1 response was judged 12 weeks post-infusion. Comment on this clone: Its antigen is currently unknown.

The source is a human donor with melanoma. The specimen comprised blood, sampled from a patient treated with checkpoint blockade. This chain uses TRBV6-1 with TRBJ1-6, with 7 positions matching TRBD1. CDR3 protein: CASSRGGGTNSPLHF. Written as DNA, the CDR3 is TGTGCCAGCAGCCGAGGAGGGGGCACTAATTCACCCCTCCACTTT.